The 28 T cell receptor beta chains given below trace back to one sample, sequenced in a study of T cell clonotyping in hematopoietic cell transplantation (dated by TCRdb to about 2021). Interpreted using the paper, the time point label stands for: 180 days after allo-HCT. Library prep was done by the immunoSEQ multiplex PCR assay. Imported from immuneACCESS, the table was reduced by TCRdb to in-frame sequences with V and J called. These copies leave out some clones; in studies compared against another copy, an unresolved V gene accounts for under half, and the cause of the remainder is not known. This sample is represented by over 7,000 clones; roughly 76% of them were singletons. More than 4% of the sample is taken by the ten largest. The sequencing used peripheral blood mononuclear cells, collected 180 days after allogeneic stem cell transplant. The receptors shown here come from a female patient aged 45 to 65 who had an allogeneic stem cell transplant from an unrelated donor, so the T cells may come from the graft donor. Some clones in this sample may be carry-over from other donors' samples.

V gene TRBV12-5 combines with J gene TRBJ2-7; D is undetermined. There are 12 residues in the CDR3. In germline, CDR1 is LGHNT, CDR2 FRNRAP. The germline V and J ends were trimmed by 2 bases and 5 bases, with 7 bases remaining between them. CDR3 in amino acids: CASGLRLHEQYF. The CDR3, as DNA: TGTGCTAGTGGTTTGCGACTTCACGAGCAGTACTTC.

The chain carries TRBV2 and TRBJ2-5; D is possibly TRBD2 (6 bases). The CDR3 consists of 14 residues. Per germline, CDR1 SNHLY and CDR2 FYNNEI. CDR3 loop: CALTDATSRETQYF. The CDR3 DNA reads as TGTGCTTTAACGGATGCGACTAGTCGAGAGACCCAGTACTTC.

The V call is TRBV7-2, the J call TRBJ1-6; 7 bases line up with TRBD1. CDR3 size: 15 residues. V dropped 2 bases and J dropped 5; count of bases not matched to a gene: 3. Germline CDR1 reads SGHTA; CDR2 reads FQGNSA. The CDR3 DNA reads TGTGCCAGCAGCTTAATAGGACAGGATAATTCACCCCTCCACTTT. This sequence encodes CASSLIGQDNSPLHF.

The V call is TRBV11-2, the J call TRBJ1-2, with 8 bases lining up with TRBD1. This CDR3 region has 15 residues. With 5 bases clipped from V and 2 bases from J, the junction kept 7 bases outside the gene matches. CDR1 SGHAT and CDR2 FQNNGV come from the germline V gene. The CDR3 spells CASSPPTGGNYGYTF. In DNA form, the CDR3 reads TGTGCCAGCAGCCCCCCAACAGGGGGGAACTATGGCTACACCTTC.

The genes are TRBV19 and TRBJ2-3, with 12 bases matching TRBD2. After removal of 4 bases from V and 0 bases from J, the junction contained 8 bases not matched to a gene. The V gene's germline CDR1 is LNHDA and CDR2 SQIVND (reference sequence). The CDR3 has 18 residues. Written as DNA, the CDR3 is TGTGCCAGTAGTACCGATGCCGGGACTAGCGGGAGCACAGATACGCAGTATTTT. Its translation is CASSTDAGTSGSTDTQYF.

The CDR3, as DNA: TGTGCCAGCCACCTACAGGGGGCTGGGGAAAAACTGTTTTTT. This codes for CASHLQGAGEKLFF. V usage is TRBV28 and J usage is TRBJ1-4, with 9 bases that match TRBD1. Germline trimming cut 8 bases from V and 8 bases from J; bases unmatched to any gene: 9. The CDR3 has 14 residues. Germline V CDR1 and CDR2: MDHEN, SYDVKM. The complete variable domain, with remaining parts taken from reference TRBV28 and TRBJ1-4, reads DVKVTQSSRYLVKRTGEKVFLECVQDMDHENMFWYRQDPGLGLRLIYFSYDVKMKEKGDIPEGYSVSREKKERFSLILESASTNQTSMYLCASHLQGAGEKLFFGSGTQLSVL.

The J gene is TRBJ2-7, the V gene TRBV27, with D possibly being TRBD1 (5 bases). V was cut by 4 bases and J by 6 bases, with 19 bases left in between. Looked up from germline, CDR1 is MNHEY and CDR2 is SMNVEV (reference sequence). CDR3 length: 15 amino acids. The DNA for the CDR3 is TGTGCCAGCAGTTCAAATCAGGGAATTCAGGGCGAGCAGTACTTC. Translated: CASSSNQGIQGEQYF.

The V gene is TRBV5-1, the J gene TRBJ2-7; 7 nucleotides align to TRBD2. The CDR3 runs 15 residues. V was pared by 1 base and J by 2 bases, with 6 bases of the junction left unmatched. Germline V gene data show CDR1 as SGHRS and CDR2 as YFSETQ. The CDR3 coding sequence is TGCGCCAGCAGCTTGAGCGGGGCCGGCCCCTACGAGCAGTACTTC. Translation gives CASSLSGAGPYEQYF.

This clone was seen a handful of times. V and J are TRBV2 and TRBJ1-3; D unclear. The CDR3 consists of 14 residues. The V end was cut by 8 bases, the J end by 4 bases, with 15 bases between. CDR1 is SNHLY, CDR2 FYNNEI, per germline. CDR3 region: CASRGDIAGNTIYF. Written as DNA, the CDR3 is TGTGCCAGCCGAGGAGACATAGCCGGAAACACCATATATTTT. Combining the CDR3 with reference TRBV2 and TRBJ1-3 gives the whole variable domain EPEVTQTPSHQVTQMGQEVILRCVPISNHLYFYWYRQILGQKVEFLVSFYNNEISEKSEIFDDQFSVERPDGSNFTLKIRSTKLEDSAMYFCASRGDIAGNTIYFGEGSWLTVV.

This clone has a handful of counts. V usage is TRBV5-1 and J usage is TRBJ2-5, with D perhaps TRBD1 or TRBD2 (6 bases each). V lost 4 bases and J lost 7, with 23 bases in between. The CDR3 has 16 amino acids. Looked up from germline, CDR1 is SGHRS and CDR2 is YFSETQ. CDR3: CASSGRGPGESATQYF. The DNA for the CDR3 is TGCGCCAGCAGCGGCCGGGGGCCCGGGGAATCTGCGACCCAGTACTTC.

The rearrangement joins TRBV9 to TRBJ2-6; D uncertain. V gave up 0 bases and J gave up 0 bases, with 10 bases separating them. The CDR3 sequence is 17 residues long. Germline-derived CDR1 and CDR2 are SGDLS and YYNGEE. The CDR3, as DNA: TGTGCCAGCAGCGTAGACAGAAATAACTCTGGGGCCAACGTCCTGACTTTC. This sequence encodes CASSVDRNNSGANVLTF.

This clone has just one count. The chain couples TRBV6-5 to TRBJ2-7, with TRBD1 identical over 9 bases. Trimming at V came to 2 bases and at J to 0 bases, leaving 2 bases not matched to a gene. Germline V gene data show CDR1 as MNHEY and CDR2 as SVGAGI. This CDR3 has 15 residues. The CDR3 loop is CASSYGTGSSYEQYF. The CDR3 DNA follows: TGTGCCAGCAGTTACGGGACAGGGAGCTCCTACGAGCAGTACTTC.

CDR3 in amino acids: CASSLDRNQPQHF. The CDR3 DNA sequence: TGCGCCAGCAGCTTGGACCGCAATCAGCCCCAGCATTTT. The V gene is TRBV5-1, the J gene TRBJ1-5; D is undetermined. Germline CDR1 and CDR2: SGHRS and YFSETQ. This CDR3 spans 13 amino acids. V lost 0 bases and J 2 bases, leaving 3 bases between the germline ends.

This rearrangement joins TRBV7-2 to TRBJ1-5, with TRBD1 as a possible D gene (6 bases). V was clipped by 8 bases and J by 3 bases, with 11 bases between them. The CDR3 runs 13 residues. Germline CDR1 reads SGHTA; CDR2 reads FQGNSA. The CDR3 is CASSWGANQPQHF. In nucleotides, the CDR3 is TGTGCCAGCTCATGGGGGGCCAATCAGCCCCAGCATTTT.

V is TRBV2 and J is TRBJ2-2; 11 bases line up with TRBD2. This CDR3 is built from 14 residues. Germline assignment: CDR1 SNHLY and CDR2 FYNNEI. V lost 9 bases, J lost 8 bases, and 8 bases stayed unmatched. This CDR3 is CASRLAGSKGELFF. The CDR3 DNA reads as TGTGCCAGTCGACTAGCGGGATCCAAGGGGGAGCTGTTTTTT. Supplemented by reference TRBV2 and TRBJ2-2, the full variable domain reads EPEVTQTPSHQVTQMGQEVILRCVPISNHLYFYWYRQILGQKVEFLVSFYNNEISEKSEIFDDQFSVERPDGSNFTLKIRSTKLEDSAMYFCASRLAGSKGELFFGEGSRLTVL.

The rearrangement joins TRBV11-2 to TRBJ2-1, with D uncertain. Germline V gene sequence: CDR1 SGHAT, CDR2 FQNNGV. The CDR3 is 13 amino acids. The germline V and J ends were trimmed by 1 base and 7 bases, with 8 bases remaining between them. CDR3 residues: CASSLGLENEQFF. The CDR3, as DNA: TGTGCCAGCAGCTTAGGCCTAGAAAATGAGCAGTTCTTC.

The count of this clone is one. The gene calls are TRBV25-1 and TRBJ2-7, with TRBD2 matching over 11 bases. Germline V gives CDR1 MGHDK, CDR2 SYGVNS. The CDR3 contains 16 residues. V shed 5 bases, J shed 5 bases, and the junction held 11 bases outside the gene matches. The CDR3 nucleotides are TGTGCCAGCAGTTTTCCTAGCGGGGGGAACGTCCACGAGCAGTACTTC. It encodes CASSFPSGGNVHEQYF.

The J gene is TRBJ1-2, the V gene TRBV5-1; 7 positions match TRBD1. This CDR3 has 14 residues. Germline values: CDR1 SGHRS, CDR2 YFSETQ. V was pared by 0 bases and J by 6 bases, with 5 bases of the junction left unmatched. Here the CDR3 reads CASSLDRGVNGYTF. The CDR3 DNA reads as TGCGCCAGCAGCTTGGACAGGGGAGTAAATGGCTACACCTTC.

This chain's CDR3 is CAWTGHRGRYGYTF. CDR3 nucleotides: TGTGCCTGGACAGGTCACAGGGGCCGGTATGGCTACACCTTC. This chain connects TRBV30 to TRBJ1-2; 7 bases are shared with TRBD1. Trimming at V came to 4 bases and at J to 5 bases, leaving 10 bases not matched to a gene. The V gene's germline CDR1 is GTSNPN and CDR2 SVGIG (reference sequence). The length of the CDR3 is 14 residues.

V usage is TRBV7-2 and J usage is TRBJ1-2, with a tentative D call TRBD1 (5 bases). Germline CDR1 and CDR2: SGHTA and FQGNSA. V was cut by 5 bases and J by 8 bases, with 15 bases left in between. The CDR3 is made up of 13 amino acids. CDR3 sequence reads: CASSPGTARGYTF. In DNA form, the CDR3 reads TGTGCCAGCAGCCCCGGGACGGCTCGCGGCTACACCTTC.

The CDR3 region is CAIRGGLLMGETQYF. In nucleotides, the CDR3 is TGTGCCATCAGAGGGGGACTCCTAATGGGAGAGACCCAGTACTTC. The chain recombines TRBV10-3 with TRBJ2-5; either TRBD1 or TRBD2 may supply D (6 bases each). The CDR3 is made up of 15 amino acids. Germline CDR1 reads ENHRY; CDR2 reads SYGVKD. V lost 6 bases to trimming and J lost 4 bases, with 18 bases between them.

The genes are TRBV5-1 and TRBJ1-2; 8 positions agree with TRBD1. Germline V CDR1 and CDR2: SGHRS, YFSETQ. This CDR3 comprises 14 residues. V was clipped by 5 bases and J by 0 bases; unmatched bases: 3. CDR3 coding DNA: TGCGCCAGCAGGGGGACAGGTCCTAACTATGGCTACACCTTC. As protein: CASRGTGPNYGYTF.

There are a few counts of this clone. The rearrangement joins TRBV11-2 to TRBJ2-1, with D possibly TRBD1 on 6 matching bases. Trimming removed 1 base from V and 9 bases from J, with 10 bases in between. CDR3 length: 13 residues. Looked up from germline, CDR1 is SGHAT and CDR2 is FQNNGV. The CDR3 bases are TGTGCCAGCAGCTTAGCTGGGGGCAGTGAGCAGTTCTTC. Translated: CASSLAGGSEQFF.

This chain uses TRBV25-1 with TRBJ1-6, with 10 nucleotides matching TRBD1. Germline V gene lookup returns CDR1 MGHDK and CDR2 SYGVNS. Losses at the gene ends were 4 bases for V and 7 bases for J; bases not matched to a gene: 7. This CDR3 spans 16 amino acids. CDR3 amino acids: CASSARTGGYNSPLHF. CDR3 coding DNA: TGTGCCAGCAGTGCCCGGACAGGGGGATACAATTCACCCCTCCACTTT. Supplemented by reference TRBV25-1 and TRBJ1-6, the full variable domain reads EADIYQTPRYLVIGTGKKITLECSQTMGHDKMYWYQQDPGMELHLIHYSYGVNSTEKGDLSSESTVSRIRTEHFPLTLESARPSHTSQYLCASSARTGGYNSPLHFGNGTRLTVT.

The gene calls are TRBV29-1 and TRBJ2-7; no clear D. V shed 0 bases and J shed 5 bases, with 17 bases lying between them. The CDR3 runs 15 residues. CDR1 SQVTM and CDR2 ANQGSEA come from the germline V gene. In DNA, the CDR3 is TGCAGCGTTGAAGACCCAAACTACCCAGCCGACGAGCAGTACTTC. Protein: CSVEDPNYPADEQYF.

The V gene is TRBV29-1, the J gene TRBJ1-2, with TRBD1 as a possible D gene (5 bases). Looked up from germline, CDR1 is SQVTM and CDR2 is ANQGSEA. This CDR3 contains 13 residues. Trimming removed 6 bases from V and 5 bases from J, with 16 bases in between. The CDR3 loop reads CSVTSGGSYGYTF. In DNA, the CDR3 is TGCAGCGTCACCTCGGGGGGGTCGTATGGCTACACCTTC.

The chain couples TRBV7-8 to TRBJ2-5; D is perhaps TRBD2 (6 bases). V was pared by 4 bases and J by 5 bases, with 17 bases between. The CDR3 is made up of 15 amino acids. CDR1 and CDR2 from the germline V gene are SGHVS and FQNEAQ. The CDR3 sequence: CASSSPGDGRETQYF. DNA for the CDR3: TGTGCCAGCAGCTCGCCGGGGGACGGCCGGGAGACCCAGTACTTC.

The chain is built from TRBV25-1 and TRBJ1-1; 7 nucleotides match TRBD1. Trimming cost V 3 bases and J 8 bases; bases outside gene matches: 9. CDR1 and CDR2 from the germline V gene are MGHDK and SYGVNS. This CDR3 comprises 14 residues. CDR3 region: CASSDRARTGEAFF. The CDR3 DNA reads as TGTGCCAGCAGTGATCGGGCTCGGACAGGAGAAGCTTTCTTT.